This passage covers 32 T cell receptor beta chains from one sample sequenced in a study of cytomegalovirus exposure and HLA in healthy donors. PCR employed 60 Vbeta and 13 Jbeta primers. This table comes from immunoSEQ multiplex PCR, and its TCRdb copy is limited to in-frame clones, with some not included. In the table there are approximately 97,000 clones, approximately 64% of which are singletons. Sequenced input: PBMCs. The receptor set was obtained from a human donor in good health.

The chain joins TRBV2 to TRBJ2-3; 7 positions match TRBD1. CDR1 and CDR2 from the germline V gene are SNHLY and FYNNEI. V trimming: 4 bases; J trimming: 5 bases; junction bases outside the gene matches: 9. This CDR3 has 15 residues. The CDR3 sequence is CASSAAGGYGDTQYF. DNA of the CDR3: TGTGCCAGCAGTGCCGCAGGGGGTTATGGAGATACGCAGTATTTT.

This rearrangement joins TRBV7-9 to TRBJ2-2; 9 bases are shared with TRBD2. The CDR3 runs 17 residues. Per germline, CDR1 SEHNR and CDR2 FQNEAQ (reference sequence). The V and J ends lost 1 base and 0 bases, in that order; junction bases with no gene match: 3. CDR3 loop: CASSLVPSGANTGELFF. For the CDR3, the DNA is TGTGCCAGCAGCTTAGTTCCTAGCGGGGCGAACACCGGGGAGCTGTTTTTT.

The rearrangement uses TRBV14 and TRBJ2-2, with no clear D. The CDR3 sequence is 17 residues long. CDR1 SGHDN and CDR2 FVKESK come from the germline V gene. The germline V and J ends were trimmed by 1 base and 0 bases, with 12 bases remaining between them. CDR3 bases: TGTGCCAGCAGCCAAGGAACTATACCTTCGAACACCGGGGAGCTGTTTTTT. It encodes CASSQGTIPSNTGELFF.

This rearrangement joins TRBV5-4 to TRBJ2-5; a weak D match, TRBD1 (5 bases). V shed 2 bases and J shed 1 base, with 12 bases lying between them. The CDR3 totals 15 residues. Germline CDR1 SGHNT, CDR2 YYREEE (reference sequence). CDR3 coding DNA: TGTGCCAGCAGCTTTGACCAGGGAAGCCAAGAGACCCAGTACTTC. Protein sequence: CASSFDQGSQETQYF.

This chain links TRBV7-9 with TRBJ2-3; D gene unclear. This CDR3 region has 14 residues. The germline gives CDR1 SEHNR, CDR2 FQNEAQ (reference sequence). Deletions cut 6 bases from V and 4 bases from J, with 14 bases between. CDR3 loop: CASRERSSADTQYF. DNA of the CDR3: TGTGCCAGCAGAGAGAGGAGTTCAGCAGATACGCAGTATTTT.

V and J are TRBV5-1 and TRBJ2-3; TRBD2 aligns across 14 bases. V lost 4 bases to trimming and J lost 2 bases; unmatched junction nucleotides: 12. The length of the CDR3 is 19 residues. Germline loops: CDR1 SGHRS, CDR2 YFSETQ. CDR3 sequence (DNA): TGCGCCAGCAGCACCGGACTAGCGGGAGGTTCGAGACACACAGATACGCAGTATTTT. The encoded protein is CASSTGLAGGSRHTDTQYF.

This clone was seen a handful of times. The V gene is TRBV5-4, the J gene TRBJ2-7; D is possibly TRBD2 (5 bases). CDR1 is SGHNT, CDR2 YYREEE, per germline (reference sequence). Trimming pared 0 bases from V and 0 bases from J, leaving 7 bases between. The CDR3 sequence is 14 residues long. The CDR3 region has the DNA TGTGCCAGCAGCTTGGGAGGGAGCTCCTACGAGCAGTACTTC. This translates into CASSLGGSSYEQYF.

The genes are TRBV9 and TRBJ1-5, with 8 bases identical to TRBD1. Germline V lookup: CDR1 SGDLS, CDR2 YYNGEE. Trimming removed 0 bases from V and 7 bases from J; junction bases left unmatched: 9. The CDR3 is made up of 16 amino acids. The CDR3 sequence is CASSVGVGQGHQPQHF. CDR3 sequence (DNA): TGTGCCAGCAGCGTAGGGGTTGGACAGGGCCACCAGCCCCAGCATTTT.

The chain employs TRBV29-1 and TRBJ2-5, with TRBD1 matching over 9 bases. CDR3 size: 14 residues. Per the germline V gene, CDR1 is SQVTM and CDR2 is ANQGSEA. J lost 8 bases, V lost 6 bases, and 13 bases had no gene match. CDR3 sequence: CSVSPPGQGVTQYF. The CDR3 DNA is TGCAGCGTCTCTCCCCCGGGACAGGGTGTCACCCAGTACTTC.

This clone was counted a few times. V and J are TRBV15 and TRBJ1-1; a weak D match, TRBD1 (6 bases). V was pared by 0 bases and J by 5 bases, with 16 bases between. CDR3 length: 16 residues. The V gene's germline CDR1 is LNHNV and CDR2 YYDKDF (reference sequence). The CDR3 DNA follows: TGTGCCACCAGCAGAGATTATCCAGGGGCTCGGACTGAAGCTTTCTTT. Protein sequence: CATSRDYPGARTEAFF.

This sequence joins TRBV5-1 and TRBJ2-2; maybe TRBD2 (6 bases). V was clipped by 6 bases and J by 4 bases, with 16 bases between them. From germline, CDR1 is SGHRS and CDR2 YFSETQ. The CDR3 contains 15 residues. CDR3 sequence reads: CASTLREFGTGELFF. CDR3 coding DNA: TGCGCCAGCACCCTCCGGGAGTTCGGCACCGGGGAGCTGTTTTTT.

The table lists this clone with a few counts. The V gene is TRBV9, the J gene TRBJ1-4; D is unresolved. Trimming cost V 4 bases and J 0 bases, with 7 bases left between them. CDR3 size: 14 residues. Germline CDR1 is SGDLS and CDR2 is YYNGEE. Written as DNA, the CDR3 is TGTGCCAGCAGCCAATACTCAACTAATGAAAAACTGTTTTTT. This codes for CASSQYSTNEKLFF.

The table lists this clone with a few counts. This chain joins TRBV10-3 and TRBJ2-3, with 7 bases aligning to TRBD2. Germline CDR1 ENHRY, CDR2 SYGVKD. The ends lost 4 bases at V and 4 bases at J; junction bases unmatched: 8. The CDR3 spans 15 residues. The CDR3 loop is CAISGGRAGADTQYF. The CDR3 DNA sequence: TGTGCCATCAGTGGGGGACGGGCGGGGGCAGATACGCAGTATTTT.

The rearrangement links TRBV28 to TRBJ2-1, with 10 bases lining up with TRBD2. Germline CDR1 and CDR2: MDHEN and SYDVKM. CDR3 size: 15 residues. Trimming removed 5 bases from V and 3 bases from J; junction bases left unmatched: 4. The CDR3, as DNA: TGTGCCAGCAGTCCGACTAGCGGGTTCTACAATGAGCAGTTCTTC. It codes for CASSPTSGFYNEQFF.

V usage is TRBV6-6 and J usage is TRBJ1-5; 8 bases line up with TRBD1. V shed 6 bases, J shed 4 bases, and the junction held 5 bases outside the gene matches. This CDR3 contains 14 residues. Per the germline V gene, CDR1 is MNHNY and CDR2 is SVGAGI (reference sequence). The CDR3 loop reads CASRKTGENQPQHF. The CDR3 DNA follows: TGTGCCAGCAGAAAGACAGGGGAGAATCAGCCCCAGCATTTT.

The chain links TRBV18 to TRBJ2-7; TRBD2 matches 8 bases. The CDR3 is 17 amino acids. In germline, CDR1 is KGHSH, CDR2 LQKENI. Trimming at V came to 6 bases and at J to 0 bases, leaving 13 bases not matched to a gene. CDR3 region: CASSPLPSGTSSYEQYF. DNA for the CDR3: TGTGCCAGCTCCCCCCTCCCTTCCGGGACTAGCTCCTACGAGCAGTACTTC.

This clone was picked up a small number of times. The rearrangement joins TRBV18 to TRBJ2-2; D is possibly TRBD2 (7 bases). V shed 2 bases and J shed 3 bases, with 10 bases lying between them. Germline V CDR1 and CDR2: KGHSH, LQKENI. This CDR3 region has 15 residues. CDR3 amino acids: CASSPTGRDTGELFF. In nucleotides, the CDR3 is TGTGCCAGCTCACCAACAGGGAGGGACACCGGGGAGCTGTTTTTT.

This clone occurred a few times. The chain uses TRBV4-1 and TRBJ2-1; no firm D call. This CDR3 is 18 amino acids long. V lost 1 base to trimming and J lost 3 bases, with 19 bases between them. The germline V gene has CDR1 MGHRA and CDR2 YSYEKL. In DNA, the CDR3 is TGCGCCAGCAGCCAAGTGGATTTGGGCTTCGCCAACTACAATGAGCAGTTCTTC. It is translated as CASSQVDLGFANYNEQFF.

This clone occurred a few times. This chain uses TRBV18 with TRBJ2-7; 13 bases are a match to TRBD2. This CDR3 comprises 15 residues. Looked up from germline, CDR1 is KGHSH and CDR2 is LQKENI. V lost 2 bases to trimming and J lost 4 bases; unmatched junction nucleotides: 2. The CDR3 region has the DNA TGTGCCAGCTCACCAAGGACTAGCGGGAGTTACGAGCAGTACTTC. This sequence encodes CASSPRTSGSYEQYF.

This clone was seen a single time. V is TRBV7-2 and J is TRBJ2-1, with D possibly TRBD2 on 6 matching bases. CDR3 length: 17 amino acids. The germline gives CDR1 SGHTA, CDR2 FQGNSA. Trimming removed 2 bases from V and 3 bases from J, with 17 bases in between. CDR3: CASSLLPGVMDYNEQFF. CDR3 nucleotide sequence: TGTGCCAGCAGCTTATTACCGGGAGTAATGGACTACAATGAGCAGTTCTTC. The full variable domain, completed using reference TRBV7-2 and TRBJ2-1, is GAGVSQSPSNKVTEKGKDVELRCDPISGHTALYWYRQSLGQGLEFLIYFQGNSAPDKSGLPSDRFSAERTGGSVSTLTIQRTQQEDSAVYLCASSLLPGVMDYNEQFFGPGTRLTVL.

In this sample, this clone turned up a few times. The chain links TRBV30 to TRBJ2-7, with TRBD2 matching over 7 bases. CDR1 and CDR2 from the germline V gene are GTSNPN and SVGIG (reference sequence). The CDR3 has 14 amino acids. The ends lost 4 bases at V and 0 bases at J; junction bases unmatched: 6. CDR3 region: CAWKWGGSSYEQYF. The CDR3 DNA reads TGTGCCTGGAAGTGGGGGGGGAGCTCCTACGAGCAGTACTTC.

The chain's CDR3 is CASSFPGNEQFF. The CDR3 DNA reads TGTGCCAGTAGTTTCCCGGGCAATGAGCAGTTCTTC. The V gene is TRBV19, the J gene TRBJ2-1; D is uncertain. There are 12 residues in the CDR3. The V and J ends lost 5 bases and 6 bases respectively, with 8 bases between them. The germline V gene encodes CDR1 LNHDA and CDR2 SQIVND (reference sequence).

This clone appeared a single time. The chain has TRBV11-2 and TRBJ2-1; 12 nucleotides agree with TRBD2. Germline CDR1 is SGHAT and CDR2 is FQNNGV. V lost 2 bases to trimming and J lost 7 bases; unmatched junction nucleotides: 3. This CDR3 is 15 amino acids long. CDR3: CASSLLAGGGNEQFF. CDR3 DNA: TGTGCCAGCAGCTTACTAGCGGGAGGGGGGAATGAGCAGTTCTTC.

The gene calls are TRBV5-4 and TRBJ2-1, with D perhaps TRBD1 (5 bases). The CDR3 covers 12 residues. Germline lookup yields CDR1 SGHNT and CDR2 YYREEE (reference sequence). V dropped 4 bases and J dropped 5 bases, with 7 bases sitting between them. In DNA, the CDR3 is TGTGCCAGCAGCGAGACAGACAATGAGCAGTTCTTC. As protein: CASSETDNEQFF.

The chain employs TRBV2 and TRBJ2-5; 8 bases match TRBD2. Losses at the gene ends were 5 bases for V and 2 bases for J; bases not matched to a gene: 4. Germline loops: CDR1 SNHLY, CDR2 FYNNEI. CDR3 length: 14 residues. The CDR3 region is CASSNSGVQETQYF. The CDR3 DNA sequence: TGTGCCAGCAGTAATAGCGGGGTACAAGAGACCCAGTACTTC.

V gene TRBV5-6 combines with J gene TRBJ2-1, with D perhaps matching TRBD2 (7 bases). The germline gives CDR1 SGHDT, CDR2 YYEEEE. There are 18 residues in the CDR3. Trimming left V 2 bases short and J 7 bases short, with 25 bases between. The CDR3 loop is CASSFRGGSYRAWNEQFF. Written as DNA, the CDR3 is TGTGCCAGCAGCTTCCGGGGCGGGAGCTACAGGGCTTGGAATGAGCAGTTCTTC.

In its sample, this clone was seen a few times. The chain has TRBV5-4 and TRBJ2-1, with 7 bases matching TRBD1. The J segment lost 2 bases and the V segment lost 4 bases, leaving 3 bases of the junction unmatched. The length of the CDR3 is 14 residues. Per germline, CDR1 SGHNT and CDR2 YYREEE (reference sequence). In DNA, the CDR3 is TGTGCCAGCAGCACCGGGACAGCCTACAATGAGCAGTTCTTC. This gives the protein CASSTGTAYNEQFF.

V usage is TRBV19 and J usage is TRBJ2-7; TRBD1 is a possible D gene (6 bases). This CDR3 has 14 amino acids. CDR1 is LNHDA, CDR2 SQIVND, per germline (reference sequence). Trimming shortened V by 5 bases and J by 2 bases, and 13 bases separated the two germline ends. The CDR3 loop reads CASSADRIPYEQYF. The CDR3 nucleotides are TGTGCCAGTAGTGCAGACAGGATCCCCTACGAGCAGTACTTC. Drawing the rest from reference TRBV19 and TRBJ2-7, the complete variable domain is DGGITQSPKYLFRKEGQNVTLSCEQNLNHDAMYWYRQDPGQGLRLIYYSQIVNDFQKGDIAEGYSVSREKKESFPLTVTSAQKNPTAFYLCASSADRIPYEQYFGPGTRLTVT.

In its sample, this clone was seen a few times. V is TRBV12-5 and J is TRBJ2-3; D is perhaps TRBD2 (5 bases). CDR3 length: 15 amino acids. V was shortened by 0 bases and J by 2 bases, with 9 bases between the two germline ends. CDR1 is LGHNT and CDR2 is FRNRAP in the germline V gene. CDR3: CASGLVGAPTDTQYF. The CDR3 coding sequence is TGTGCTAGTGGTTTGGTGGGAGCTCCCACAGATACGCAGTATTTT.

This clone was seen only a few times. The gene calls are TRBV5-1 and TRBJ2-2; TRBD1 aligns across 9 bases. This CDR3 region has 15 residues. Germline CDR1 reads SGHRS; CDR2 reads YFSETQ. J was trimmed by 3 bases and V by 4 bases; bases with no gene match: 4. In nucleotides, the CDR3 is TGCGCCAGCAGCCGGGGGGACAGGGACACCGGGGAGCTGTTTTTT. Its protein product is CASSRGDRDTGELFF.

The chain employs TRBV11-2 and TRBJ2-5, with TRBD2 matching 7 bases. The length of the CDR3 is 15 residues. Germline V CDR1 and CDR2: SGHAT, FQNNGV. Losses at the gene ends were 2 bases for V and 4 bases for J; bases not matched to a gene: 7. The CDR3 spells CASSLSAGAGETQYF. The CDR3 bases are TGTGCCAGCAGCTTAAGTGCGGGAGCGGGAGAGACCCAGTACTTC.

The chain recombines TRBV20-1 with TRBJ2-3; D gene ambiguous. The V end was cut by 5 bases, the J end by 2 bases, with 5 bases between. The germline CDR1 and CDR2 sequences are DFQATT and SNEGSKA (reference sequence). This CDR3 contains 11 residues. The CDR3 loop is CSAPITDTQYF. As DNA, the CDR3 is TGCAGTGCTCCTATCACAGATACGCAGTATTTT.